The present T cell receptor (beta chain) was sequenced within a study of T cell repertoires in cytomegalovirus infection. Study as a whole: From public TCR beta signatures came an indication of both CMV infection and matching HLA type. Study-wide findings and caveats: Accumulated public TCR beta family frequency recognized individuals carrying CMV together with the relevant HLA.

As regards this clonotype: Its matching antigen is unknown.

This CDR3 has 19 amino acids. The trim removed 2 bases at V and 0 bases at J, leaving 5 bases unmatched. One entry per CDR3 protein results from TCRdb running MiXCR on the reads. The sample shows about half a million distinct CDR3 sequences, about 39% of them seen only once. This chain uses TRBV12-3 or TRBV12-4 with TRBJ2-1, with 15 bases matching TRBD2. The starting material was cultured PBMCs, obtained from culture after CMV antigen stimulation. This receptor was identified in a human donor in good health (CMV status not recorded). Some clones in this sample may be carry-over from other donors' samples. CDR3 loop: CASSLRTSGRASSYNEQFF. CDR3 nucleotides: TGTGCCAGCAGTTTACGGACTAGCGGGAGGGCGAGCTCCTACAATGAGCAGTTCTTC.